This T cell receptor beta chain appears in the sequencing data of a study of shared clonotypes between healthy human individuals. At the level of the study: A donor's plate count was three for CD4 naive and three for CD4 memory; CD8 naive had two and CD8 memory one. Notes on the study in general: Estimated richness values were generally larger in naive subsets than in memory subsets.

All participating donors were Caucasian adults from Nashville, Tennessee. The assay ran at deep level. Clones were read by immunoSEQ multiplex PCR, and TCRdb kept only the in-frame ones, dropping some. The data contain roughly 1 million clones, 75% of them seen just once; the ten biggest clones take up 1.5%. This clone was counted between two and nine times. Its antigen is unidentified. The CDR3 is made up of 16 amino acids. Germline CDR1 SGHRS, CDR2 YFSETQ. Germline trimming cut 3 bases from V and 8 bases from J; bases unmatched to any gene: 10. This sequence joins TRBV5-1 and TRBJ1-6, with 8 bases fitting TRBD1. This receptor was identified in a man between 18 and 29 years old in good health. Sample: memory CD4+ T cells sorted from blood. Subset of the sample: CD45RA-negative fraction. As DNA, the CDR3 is TGCGCCAGCAGCTGGACGGGACAGGCGACCTATTCACCCCTCCACTTT. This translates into CASSWTGQATYSPLHF. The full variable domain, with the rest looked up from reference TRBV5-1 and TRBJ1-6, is KAGVTQTPRYLIKTRGQQVTLSCSPISGHRSVSWYQQTPGQGLQFLFEYFSETQRNKGNFPGRFSGRQFSNSRSEMNVSTLELGDSALYLCASSWTGQATYSPLHFGNGTRLTVT.